The T cell receptor beta chain described here comes from a study of blood T cell repertoires in COVID-19. Overall study context: In each case, the material was cDNA or gDNA derived from T cells, B-cell-depleted T cells, or PBMCs.

The CDR3 is 15 amino acids. V shed 5 bases and J shed 1 base, with 14 bases lying between them. Germline lookup yields CDR1 SEHNR and CDR2 FQNEAQ (reference sequence). Some clones are missing from TCRdb's copy, which holds only in-frame ones; the method was immunoSEQ multiplex PCR. The sample holds 290,000 or so clones; roughly 80% are singletons and the top ten take about 5%. The V call is TRBV7-9, the J call TRBJ1-1; no clear D. Sequenced material: PBMCs or T cells enriched from blood (not recorded which). The sequence derives from a man aged 40-50 years who had been exposed to COVID-19. CDR3: CASSPRAGGNTEAFF. Here the CDR3 DNA reads TGTGCCAGCAGCCCTCGGGCAGGAGGGAACACTGAAGCTTTCTTT. Based on the CDR3 plus reference TRBV7-9 and TRBJ1-1, the full variable domain is DTGVSQNPRHKITKRGQNVTFRCDPISEHNRLYWYRQTLGQGPEFLTYFQNEAQLEKSRLLSDRFSAERPKGSFSTLEIQRTEQGDSAMYLCASSPRAGGNTEAFFGQGTRLTVV.